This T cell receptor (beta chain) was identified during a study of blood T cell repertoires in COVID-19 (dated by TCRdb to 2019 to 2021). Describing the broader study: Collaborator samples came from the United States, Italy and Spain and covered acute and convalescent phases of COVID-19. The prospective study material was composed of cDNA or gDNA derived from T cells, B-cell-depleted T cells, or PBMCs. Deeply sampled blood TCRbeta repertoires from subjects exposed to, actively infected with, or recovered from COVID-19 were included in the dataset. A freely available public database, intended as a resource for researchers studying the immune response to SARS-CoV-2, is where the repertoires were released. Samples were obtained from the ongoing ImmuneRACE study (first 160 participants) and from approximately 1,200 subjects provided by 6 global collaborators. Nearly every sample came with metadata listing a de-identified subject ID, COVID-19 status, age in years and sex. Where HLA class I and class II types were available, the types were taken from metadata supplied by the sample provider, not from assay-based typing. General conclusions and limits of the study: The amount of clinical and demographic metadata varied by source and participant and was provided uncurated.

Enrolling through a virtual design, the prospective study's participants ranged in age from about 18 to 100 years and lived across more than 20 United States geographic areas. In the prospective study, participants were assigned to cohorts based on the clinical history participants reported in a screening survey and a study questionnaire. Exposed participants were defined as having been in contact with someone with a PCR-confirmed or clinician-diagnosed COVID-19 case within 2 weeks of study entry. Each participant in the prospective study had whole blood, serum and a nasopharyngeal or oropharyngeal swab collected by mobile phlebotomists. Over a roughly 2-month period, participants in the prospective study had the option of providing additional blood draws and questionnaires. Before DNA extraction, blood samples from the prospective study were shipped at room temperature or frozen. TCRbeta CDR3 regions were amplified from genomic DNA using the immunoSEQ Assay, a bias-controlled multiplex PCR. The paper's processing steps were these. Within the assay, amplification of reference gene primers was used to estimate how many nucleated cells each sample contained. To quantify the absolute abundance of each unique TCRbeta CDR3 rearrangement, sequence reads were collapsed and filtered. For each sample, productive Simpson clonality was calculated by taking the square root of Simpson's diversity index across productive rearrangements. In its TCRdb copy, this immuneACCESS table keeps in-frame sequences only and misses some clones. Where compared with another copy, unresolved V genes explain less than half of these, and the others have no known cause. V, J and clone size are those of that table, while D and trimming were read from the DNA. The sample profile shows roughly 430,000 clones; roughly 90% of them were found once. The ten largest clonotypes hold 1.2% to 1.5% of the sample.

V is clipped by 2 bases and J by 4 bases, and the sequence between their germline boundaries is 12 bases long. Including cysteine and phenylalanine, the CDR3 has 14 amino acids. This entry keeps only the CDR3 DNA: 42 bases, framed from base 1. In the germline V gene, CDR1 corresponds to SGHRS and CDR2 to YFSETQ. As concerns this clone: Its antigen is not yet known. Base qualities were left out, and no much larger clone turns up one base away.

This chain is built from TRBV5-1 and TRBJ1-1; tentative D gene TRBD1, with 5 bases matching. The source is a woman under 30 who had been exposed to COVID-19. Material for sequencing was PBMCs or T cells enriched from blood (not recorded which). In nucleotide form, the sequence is TGCGCCAGCAGCTTCGAGGGGAGGCCCACTGAAGCTTTCTTT. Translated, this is CASSFEGRPTEAFF. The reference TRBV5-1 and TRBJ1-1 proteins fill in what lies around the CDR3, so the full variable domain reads KAGVTQTPRYLIKTRGQQVTLSCSPISGHRSVSWYQQTPGQGLQFLFEYFSETQRNKGNFPGRFSGRQFSNSRSEMNVSTLELGDSALYLCASSFEGRPTEAFFGQGTRLTVV.